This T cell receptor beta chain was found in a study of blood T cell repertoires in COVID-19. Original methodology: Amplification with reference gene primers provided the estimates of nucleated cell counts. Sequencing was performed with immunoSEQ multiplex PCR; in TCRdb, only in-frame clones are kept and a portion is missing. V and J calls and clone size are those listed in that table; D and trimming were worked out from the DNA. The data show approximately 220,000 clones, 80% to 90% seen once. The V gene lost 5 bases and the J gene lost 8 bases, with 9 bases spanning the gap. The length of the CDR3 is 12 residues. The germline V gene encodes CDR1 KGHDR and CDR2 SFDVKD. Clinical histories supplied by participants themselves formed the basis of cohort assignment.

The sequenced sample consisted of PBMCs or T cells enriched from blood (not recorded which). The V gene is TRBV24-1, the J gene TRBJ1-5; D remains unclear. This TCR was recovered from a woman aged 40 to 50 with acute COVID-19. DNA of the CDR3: TGTGCCACCAGTGCCGAACTCGAGCCCCAGCATTTT. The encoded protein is CATSAELEPQHF.